This T cell receptor (beta chain) was obtained from a study of a mutant IDH1 vaccine in newly diagnosed glioma. About this clone itself: Its antigen is currently unknown.

Time point given: baseline, week 1 (first vaccination visit). As to treatment: pre-vaccination baseline after standard-of-care therapy. The germline V gene encodes CDR1 SGHKS and CDR2 YYEKEE (reference sequence). The CDR3 is 16 amino acids. Trimming cost V 0 bases and J 2 bases, with 15 bases left between them. The repertoire was sequenced with immunoSEQ multiplex PCR; TCRdb's copy has only in-frame clones and lacks some. The sample has about 16,000 clones, 95% to 96% seen once; the top ten hold about 3.9%. Study-level findings and limits: Detectable vaccine-induced immune responses arose in 93.3% of patients. Changes in top peripheral clonotypes did not appear linked to pseudoprogression.

The V call is TRBV5-5, the J call TRBJ2-7; D is possibly TRBD1 or TRBD2 (5 bases each). The source material was peripheral blood mononuclear cells (PBMCs), sampled from a glioma patient treated with radiotherapy, temozolomide or both. The TCR sequence derives from a woman aged 18-35 years with glioma. Some clones in this sample may be carry-over from other donors' samples. This CDR3 is CASSLVFEGPPYEQYF. The CDR3, as DNA: TGTGCCAGCAGCTTGGTGTTTGAGGGGCCCCCCTACGAGCAGTACTTC.